This T cell receptor beta chain stems from a study of blood T cells in healthy people across ages. Trimming pared 0 bases from V and 5 bases from J, leaving 14 bases between. Germline V gene sequence: CDR1 MNHEY, CDR2 SVGAGI. This CDR3 has 16 amino acids. It was with a sample-barcoded 5' primer and a J-beta primer mix that a second PCR of roughly 6 to 11 cycles was run. TCRdb re-called the 5' RACE reads through MiXCR, storing one row per CDR3 protein. The table records 890,000 or so distinct CDR3 sequences, roughly 60% of them present only once. The clonotype originates from a man aged 25 to 40 in good health. This chain links TRBV6-5 with TRBJ2-1; D might be TRBD2 (6 bases). Sequenced sample: blood. CDR3 bases: TGTGCCAGCAGTTACTCGATTCCGGGCGGGGACAATGAGCAGTTCTTC. This sequence encodes CASSYSIPGGDNEQFF.